Listed below are T cell receptor beta chains from one sample, sequenced in a study of OX40 agonist ivuxolimab in advanced cancers. Repertoires were generated with immunoSEQ multiplex PCR, while TCRdb's copy carries only in-frame clones and drops some. The repertoire holds more than 70,000 clones, with 65% to 90% as singletons. The sequencing used CD4+ or CD8+ T cells sorted from blood, collected in a trial of the OX40 agonist ivuxolimab. These receptors all stem from an adult with an advanced solid tumor such as melanoma, head and neck, liver or kidney cancer. The CDR3 runs from the conserved cysteine through the conserved F or W. Each record gives: J gene, V gene, CDR3 protein.

j_call: TRBJ2-1
v_call: TRBV19
cdr3_aa: CASSTGQNNEQFF

j_call: TRBJ2-1
v_call: TRBV6-5
cdr3_aa: CASSYDHTIYNEQFF

j_call: TRBJ2-6
v_call: TRBV7-9
cdr3_aa: CASSLPPGANVLTF

j_call: TRBJ1-5
v_call: TRBV18
cdr3_aa: CASSLQSNQPQHF

j_call: TRBJ1-4
v_call: TRBV2
cdr3_aa: CASSDGGANEKLFF

j_call: TRBJ1-4
v_call: TRBV6-5
cdr3_aa: CASRNPGAWEKLFF

j_call: TRBJ1-2
v_call: TRBV28
cdr3_aa: CASSFDIGGGYTF

j_call: TRBJ1-1
v_call: TRBV18
cdr3_aa: CASSLRGGPEAFF

j_call: TRBJ2-1
v_call: TRBV4-1
cdr3_aa: CASSHPGRTYYNEQFF

j_call: TRBJ2-7
v_call: TRBV5-4
cdr3_aa: CASSLGLAGAYEQYF

j_call: TRBJ2-7
v_call: TRBV7-2
cdr3_aa: CASSLSGGAFYEQYF

j_call: TRBJ2-3
v_call: TRBV7-3
cdr3_aa: CASSRTLASLAGGADTQYF

j_call: TRBJ2-5
v_call: TRBV10-3
cdr3_aa: CAIRGTEETQYF

j_call: TRBJ1-1
v_call: TRBV9
cdr3_aa: CASSVGPDTEAFF

j_call: TRBJ2-7
v_call: TRBV27
cdr3_aa: CASTSGSPSTSYEQYF

j_call: NA
v_call: TRBV27
cdr3_aa: CASSFSDSTEQYF

j_call: TRBJ1-3
v_call: TRBV9
cdr3_aa: CASSAGYSPRFSELSGNTIYF

j_call: TRBJ2-7
v_call: TRBV9
cdr3_aa: CASSVGGAWNEQYF

j_call: TRBJ2-1
v_call: TRBV6-5
cdr3_aa: CASSYPGQGRNEQFF

j_call: TRBJ2-3
v_call: TRBV11-2
cdr3_aa: CASSLVAGGPDTDTQYF

j_call: TRBJ2-1
v_call: TRBV28
cdr3_aa: CASSRTGTSSHEQFF

j_call: TRBJ2-6
v_call: TRBV6-6
cdr3_aa: CASSRGSGANVLTF

j_call: TRBJ2-5
v_call: TRBV4-1
cdr3_aa: CASSQDPLETQYF

j_call: TRBJ2-1
v_call: TRBV5-1
cdr3_aa: CASTFPEQFF

j_call: TRBJ1-5
v_call: TRBV2
cdr3_aa: CASRREDSFNQPQHF

j_call: TRBJ2-1
v_call: TRBV27
cdr3_aa: CASSPHTQGFGNEQFF

j_call: TRBJ1-1
v_call: TRBV11-2
cdr3_aa: CASSTTRGGTEAFF

j_call: TRBJ1-6
v_call: TRBV30
cdr3_aa: CAWSANSRGSLHF

j_call: TRBJ1-4
v_call: TRBV7-6
cdr3_aa: CASSRDRYNEKLFF

j_call: TRBJ1-3
v_call: TRBV28
cdr3_aa: CAAHRSGNTIYF

j_call: TRBJ1-1
v_call: TRBV9
cdr3_aa: CASSPERGAEAFF

j_call: TRBJ1-1
v_call: TRBV7-9
cdr3_aa: CASSLGSTGSLTEAFF

j_call: TRBJ1-6
v_call: TRBV11-1
cdr3_aa: CASSLEAGESGSPLHF

j_call: TRBJ2-3
v_call: TRBV2
cdr3_aa: CASEVGDSTDTQYF

j_call: TRBJ2-1
v_call: TRBV5-1
cdr3_aa: CASSPGTTYNEQFF

j_call: TRBJ2-7
v_call: TRBV5-6
cdr3_aa: CASSLRTGVEQYF

j_call: TRBJ2-2
v_call: TRBV19
cdr3_aa: CASSMMTARRYTGELFF

j_call: TRBJ2-7
v_call: TRBV6-1
cdr3_aa: CASSVNSGLAGGKSYEQYF

j_call: TRBJ2-3
v_call: TRBV9
cdr3_aa: CASAAGTTDTQYF

j_call: TRBJ1-2
v_call: TRBV4-1
cdr3_aa: CASSRTTDREGYGYTF

j_call: TRBJ1-6
v_call: TRBV6-1
cdr3_aa: CASSEGSPVRF

j_call: TRBJ2-7
v_call: TRBV6-6
cdr3_aa: CASSYRHGEQYF

j_call: TRBJ2-2
v_call: TRBV4-1
cdr3_aa: CASSQDFRVPNTGELFF

j_call: TRBJ2-5
v_call: TRBV5-6
cdr3_aa: CASSVGRAGGQETQYF

j_call: TRBJ2-5
v_call: TRBV4-3
cdr3_aa: CASSQTWLEETQYF

j_call: TRBJ2-6
v_call: TRBV28
cdr3_aa: CASSLQGDYGANVLTF

j_call: TRBJ1-6
v_call: TRBV7-9
cdr3_aa: CASSFQPGPAFYSPLHF

j_call: TRBJ1-5
v_call: TRBV6-4
cdr3_aa: CASRGTGGANSNQPQHF

j_call: TRBJ1-1
v_call: TRBV5-4
cdr3_aa: CASSLTGGDAFF

j_call: TRBJ2-1
v_call: TRBV29-1
cdr3_aa: CSVEILAGSYNEQFF

j_call: TRBJ1-1
v_call: TRBV28
cdr3_aa: CASSFSTYTEAFF

j_call: TRBJ1-1
v_call: TRBV7-8
cdr3_aa: CASSLDRMNTEAFF

j_call: TRBJ1-3
v_call: TRBV19
cdr3_aa: CASSIRRASSGNTIYF

j_call: TRBJ1-5
v_call: TRBV27
cdr3_aa: CASSLEGVGNQPQHF

j_call: TRBJ1-1
v_call: TRBV27
cdr3_aa: CASSFRVNTEAFF

j_call: TRBJ2-3
v_call: TRBV6-1
cdr3_aa: CASSEGRGGGTDTQYF

j_call: TRBJ2-7
v_call: TRBV7-2
cdr3_aa: CASSLVASGNDYEQYF

j_call: TRBJ1-1
v_call: TRBV6-6
cdr3_aa: CASRLDSEDTEAFF

j_call: TRBJ1-1
v_call: TRBV6-1
cdr3_aa: CASRPDRYTEAFF

j_call: TRBJ2-7
v_call: TRBV30
cdr3_aa: CAWSPSGIYEQYF